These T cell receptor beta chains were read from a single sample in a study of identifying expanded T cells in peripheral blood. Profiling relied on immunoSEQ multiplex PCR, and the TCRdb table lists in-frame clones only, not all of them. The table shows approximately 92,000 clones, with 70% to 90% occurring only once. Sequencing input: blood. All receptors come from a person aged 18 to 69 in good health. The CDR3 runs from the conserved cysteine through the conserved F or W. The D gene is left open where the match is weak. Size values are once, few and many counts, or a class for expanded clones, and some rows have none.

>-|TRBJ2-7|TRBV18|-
CASSLTSGTPSEQYF
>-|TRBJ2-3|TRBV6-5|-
CASSYRGLRTQYF
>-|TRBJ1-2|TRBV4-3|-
CASSQNMGMMGYTF
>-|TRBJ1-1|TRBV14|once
CASSQVGARNTEAFF
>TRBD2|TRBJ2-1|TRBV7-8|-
CASSLEAGINEQFF
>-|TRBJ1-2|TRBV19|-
CASRRGIGPEYGYTF
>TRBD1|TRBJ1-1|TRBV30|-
CAWSKDRGTEAFF
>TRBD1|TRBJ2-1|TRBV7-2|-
CASSFTGVEQFF
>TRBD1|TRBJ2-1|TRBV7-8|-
CASSFTRPDRDEQFF
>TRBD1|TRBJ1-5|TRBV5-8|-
CASRSGGQPQHF
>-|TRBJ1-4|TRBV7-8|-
CASSSLWQATNEKLFF
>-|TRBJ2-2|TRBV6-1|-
CASSGPLVNTGELFF
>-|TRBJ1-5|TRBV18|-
CASSPGTYQPQHF
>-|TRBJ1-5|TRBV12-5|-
CASVSSHYSNQPQHF
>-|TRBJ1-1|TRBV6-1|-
CASSRITGTEAFF
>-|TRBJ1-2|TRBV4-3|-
CASSPGGTNYGYTF
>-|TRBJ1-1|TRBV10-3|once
CATHQGNTEAFF
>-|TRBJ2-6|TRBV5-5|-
CASSLPGLSGANVLTF
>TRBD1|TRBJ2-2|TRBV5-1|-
CASSLDRGHNGELFF
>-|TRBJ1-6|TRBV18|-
CASSPDVILHF
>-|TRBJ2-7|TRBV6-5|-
CASSWGRGGGREQYF
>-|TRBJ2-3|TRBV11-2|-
CASSQRASGTDTQYF
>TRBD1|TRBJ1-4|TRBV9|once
CASSLETGLGEKLFF
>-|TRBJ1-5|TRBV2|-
CASSELPEAPQHF
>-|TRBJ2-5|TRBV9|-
CASSAALGEETQYF
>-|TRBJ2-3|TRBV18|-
CASSPLDGYDTDTQYF
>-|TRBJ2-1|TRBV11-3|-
CASSPSGGNNEQFF
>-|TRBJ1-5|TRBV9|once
CASSVSGGNQPQHF
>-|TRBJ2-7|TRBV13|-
CASSLLGQGRSYEQYF
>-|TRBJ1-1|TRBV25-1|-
CASSESTMNTEAFF
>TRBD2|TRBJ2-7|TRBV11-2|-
CASSLAWVPGGIYEQYF
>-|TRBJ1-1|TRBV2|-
CASSAGFAFVSEAFF
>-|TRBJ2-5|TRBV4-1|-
CASSQGWAGSQETQYF
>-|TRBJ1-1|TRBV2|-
CASSELLNTEAFF
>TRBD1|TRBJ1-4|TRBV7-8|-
CASSLVGTATLGEKLFF
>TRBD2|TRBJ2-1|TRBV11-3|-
CASSFGWGLADNEQFF
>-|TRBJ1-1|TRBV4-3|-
CASSHIASREAFF